Ten or more counts support the clone carrying this T cell receptor beta chain. Calling Graves' hyperthyroidism stable meant ophthalmopathy did not progress within 18 months. This sample was taken from a study of T cells in Graves' hyperthyroidism and ophthalmopathy. Study-wide context: Pretreatment peripheral blood was obtained at initial diagnosis.

Germline V gene lookup returns CDR1 MNHNS and CDR2 SASEGT. The length of the CDR3 is 11 residues. V lost 5 bases and J lost 5, with 7 bases in between. RNA transcripts yielded amplified TCR beta CDR3 regions. Primed by the HTBI set, a first-round RT-PCR was run on the TCR CDR3. TCRdb passed the multiplex PCR reads through MiXCR, listing each CDR3 protein once. This sample has around 190,000 distinct CDR3 sequences; 17% occur once, and the top ten carry approximately 28%. The clonotype was recovered from a woman aged 45-59 years with Graves' hyperthyroidism. The V and J genes are TRBV6-1 and TRBJ2-7; D is ambiguous. Sequenced sample: blood. This CDR3 reads CASSSGDEQYF. The DNA for the CDR3 is TGTGCCAGCAGTTCTGGGGACGAGCAGTACTTC.